This T cell receptor (beta chain) was sequenced for a study of T-cell reconstitution after alpha-beta-depleted transplantation in children. This clonotype was picked up a small number of times. The target antigen is unknown. It was with unique molecular identifiers that the TCRbeta library was prepared. Each CDR3 protein gets one entry after TCRdb re-called the PCR reads with MiXCR. Of a few hundred thousand distinct CDR3 sequences listed, roughly 30% were seen once; the top ten hold approximately 33%. This CDR3 region has 17 residues. The germline CDR1 and CDR2 sequences are MDHEN and SYDVKM. V lost 6 bases, J lost 5 bases, and 23 bases lay in between. General study results and limits: Reportedly, roughly two months post-transplant, alpha-beta T cells arose from several hundred expanded graft clones.

Sequencing used PBMCs, obtained before TCRalphabeta/CD19-depleted stem cell transplant. The J gene is TRBJ2-1, the V gene TRBV28, with D tentatively TRBD2 (6 bases). This TCR came from a boy in the first two years of life with Wiskott-Aldrich syndrome, due to receive a stem cell transplant. The CDR3 DNA sequence: TGTGCCAGCAGCCCTCGCCGGGGGAAACGCTTTAACAATGAGCAGTTCTTC. It yields the protein CASSPRRGKRFNNEQFF.